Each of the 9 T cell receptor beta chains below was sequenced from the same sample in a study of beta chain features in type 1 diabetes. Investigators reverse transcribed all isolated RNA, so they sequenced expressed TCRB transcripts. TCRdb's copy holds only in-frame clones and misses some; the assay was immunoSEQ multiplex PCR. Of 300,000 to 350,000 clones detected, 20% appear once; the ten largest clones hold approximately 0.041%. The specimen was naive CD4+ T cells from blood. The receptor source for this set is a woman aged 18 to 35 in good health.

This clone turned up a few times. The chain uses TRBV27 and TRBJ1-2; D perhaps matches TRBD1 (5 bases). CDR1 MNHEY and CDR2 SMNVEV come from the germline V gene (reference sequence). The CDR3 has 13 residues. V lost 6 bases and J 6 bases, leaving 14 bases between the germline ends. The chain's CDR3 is CASSQLTGNGYTF. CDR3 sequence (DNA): TGTGCCAGCAGCCAGCTTACAGGAAATGGCTACACCTTC.

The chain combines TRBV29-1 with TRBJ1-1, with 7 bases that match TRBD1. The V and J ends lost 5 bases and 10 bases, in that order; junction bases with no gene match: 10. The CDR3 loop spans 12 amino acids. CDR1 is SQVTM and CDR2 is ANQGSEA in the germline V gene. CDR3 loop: CSVLRQGLAAFF. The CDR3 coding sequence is TGCAGCGTTCTACGACAGGGACTTGCAGCTTTCTTT.

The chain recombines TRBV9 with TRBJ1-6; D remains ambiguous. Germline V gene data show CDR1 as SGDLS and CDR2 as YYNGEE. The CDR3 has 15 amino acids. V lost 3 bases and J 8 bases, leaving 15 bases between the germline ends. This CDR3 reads CASSALSNGDSPLHF. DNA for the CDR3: TGTGCCAGCAGCGCCCTCAGTAACGGGGATTCACCCCTCCACTTT.

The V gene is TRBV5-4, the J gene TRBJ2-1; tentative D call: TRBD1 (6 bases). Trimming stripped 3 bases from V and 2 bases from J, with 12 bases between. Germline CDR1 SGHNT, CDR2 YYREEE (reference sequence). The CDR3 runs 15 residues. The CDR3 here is CASSSDSGAYNEQFF. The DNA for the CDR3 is TGTGCCAGCAGCTCGGACAGCGGCGCCTACAATGAGCAGTTCTTC. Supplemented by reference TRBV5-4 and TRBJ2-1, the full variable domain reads ETGVTQSPTHLIKTRGQQVTLRCSSQSGHNTVSWYQQALGQGPQFIFQYYREEENGRGNFPPRFSGLQFPNYSSELNVNALELDDSALYLCASSSDSGAYNEQFFGPGTRLTVL.

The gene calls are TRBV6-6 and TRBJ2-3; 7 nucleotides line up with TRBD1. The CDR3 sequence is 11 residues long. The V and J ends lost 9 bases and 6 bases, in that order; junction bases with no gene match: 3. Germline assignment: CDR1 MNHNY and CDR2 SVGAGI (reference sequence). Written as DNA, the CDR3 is TGTGCCAGTGGGACAGAGGATACGCAGTATTTT. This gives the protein CASGTEDTQYF.

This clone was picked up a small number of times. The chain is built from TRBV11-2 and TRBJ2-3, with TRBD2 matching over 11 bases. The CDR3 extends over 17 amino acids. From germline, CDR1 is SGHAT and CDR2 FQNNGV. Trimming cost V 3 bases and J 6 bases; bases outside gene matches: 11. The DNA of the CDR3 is TGTGCCAGCAGCTTTCTTACTATAGCGGGGGGGTCGGATACGCAGTATTTT. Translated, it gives CASSFLTIAGGSDTQYF.

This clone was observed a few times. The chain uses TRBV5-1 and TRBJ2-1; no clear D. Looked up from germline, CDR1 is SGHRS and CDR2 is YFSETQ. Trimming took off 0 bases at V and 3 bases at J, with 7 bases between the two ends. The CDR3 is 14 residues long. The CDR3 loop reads CASSLELNYNEQFF. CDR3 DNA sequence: TGCGCCAGCAGCTTGGAGCTCAACTACAATGAGCAGTTCTTC. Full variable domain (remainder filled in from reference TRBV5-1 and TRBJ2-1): KAGVTQTPRYLIKTRGQQVTLSCSPISGHRSVSWYQQTPGQGLQFLFEYFSETQRNKGNFPGRFSGRQFSNSRSEMNVSTLELGDSALYLCASSLELNYNEQFFGPGTRLTVL.

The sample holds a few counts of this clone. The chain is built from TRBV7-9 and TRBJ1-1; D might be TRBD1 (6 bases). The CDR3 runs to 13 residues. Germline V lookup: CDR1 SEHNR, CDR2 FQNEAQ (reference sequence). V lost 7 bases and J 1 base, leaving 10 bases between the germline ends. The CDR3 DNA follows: TGTGCCAGCACCCTGGACAGGAACACTGAAGCTTTCTTT. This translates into CASTLDRNTEAFF.

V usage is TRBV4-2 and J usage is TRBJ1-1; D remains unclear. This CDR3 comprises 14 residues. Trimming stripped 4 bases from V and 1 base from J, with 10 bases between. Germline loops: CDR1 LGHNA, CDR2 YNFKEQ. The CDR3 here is CASSPYLGNTEAFF. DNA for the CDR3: TGTGCCAGCAGCCCCTACCTTGGGAACACTGAAGCTTTCTTT.